This T cell receptor beta chain was sequenced in a study of cytomegalovirus exposure and HLA in healthy donors. On the study more broadly: An analysis done earlier identified fewer than 140 million unique TCR beta sequences from roughly 190 million T cells.

Amplification used 60 Vbeta primers and 13 Jbeta primers. Generated by immunoSEQ multiplex PCR, the TCRdb table keeps only in-frame clones and is missing some. This repertoire includes around 150,000 clones. V lost 4 bases, J lost 3 bases, and 7 bases lay in between. The CDR3 length is 12 residues. Per the germline V gene, CDR1 is SGHNT and CDR2 is YENEEA. Healthy bone marrow donors made up the donor group. In the case of this clone: What it binds is not known.

Findings and caveats of the study: Earlier analysis yielded a pattern in which most TCR beta V segments were productive about 87% or about 30% of the time. A cluster of highly shared sequence variants was likely a sequencing artifact.

The source material was PBMCs. The rearrangement uses TRBV11-3 and TRBJ2-7, with D uncertain. This receptor was taken from a woman aged 55-69 years in good health and CMV-seronegative. The CDR3 sequence: CASSSNSYEQYF. The DNA for the CDR3 is TGTGCCAGCAGCTCGAACAGCTACGAGCAGTACTTC.